These 21 T cell receptor beta chains were all obtained from the same sample, sequenced in a study of T cell responses to AZD1222 COVID-19 vaccine. Data came from immunoSEQ multiplex PCR; TCRdb stores just in-frame clones and leaves some out. This repertoire shows about 99,000 clones, just over 90% found once; its top ten account for 7.5% to 9.5%. Material: peripheral blood, obtained 28 days after the second AZD1222 dose. These receptors all stem from an adult who received the AZD1222 COVID-19 vaccine.

The CDR3 region has the DNA TGTGCCAGCAGCCTTGTAGCGGGAGTTGGCACCGGGGAGCTGTTTTTT. As protein: CASSLVAGVGTGELFF. The rearrangement joins TRBV3-1 (or the pseudogene TRBV3-2) to TRBJ2-2; 9 positions agree with TRBD2. Germline trimming cut 4 bases from V and 4 bases from J; bases unmatched to any gene: 7. The V gene's germline CDR1 is LGHDT and CDR2 YNNKEL (reference sequence). The CDR3 consists of 16 residues.

This clone was observed a single time. CDR3 sequence reads: CASSEGGDTQYF. Written as DNA, the CDR3 is TGCGCCAGCAGTGAGGGGGGAGATACGCAGTATTTT. This chain uses TRBV10-1 with TRBJ2-3, with D perhaps given as TRBD1 or TRBD2 (5 bases each). The CDR3 is made up of 12 amino acids. Trimming stripped 2 bases from V and 5 bases from J, with 5 bases between. From germline, CDR1 is WNHNN and CDR2 SYGVQD (reference sequence).

Turning to this clone: Sequence at one end of the junction differs from germline and may be a read error. This chain links TRBV6-5 with TRBJ2-7, with TRBD2 matching 8 bases. The CDR3 totals 13 residues. Germline assignment: CDR1 MNHEY and CDR2 SVGAGI. CDR3 in DNA: TGTGCCCGCAGACCTCGGGGGGGGTACGAGCAGTACTTC. Its protein is CARRPRGGYEQYF.

This clone has only one observation. V gene TRBV19 combines with J gene TRBJ1-5; 7 bases match TRBD1. The J segment lost 4 bases and the V segment lost 7 bases, leaving 4 bases of the junction unmatched. Germline V lookup: CDR1 LNHDA, CDR2 SQIVND (reference sequence). CDR3 length equals 13 residues. In DNA form, the CDR3 reads TGTGCCAGTACCTTGACAGGGAATCAGCCCCAGCATTTT. Protein sequence: CASTLTGNQPQHF. Using reference TRBV19 and TRBJ1-5 for the parts outside the CDR3, the full variable domain is DGGITQSPKYLFRKEGQNVTLSCEQNLNHDAMYWYRQDPGQGLRLIYYSQIVNDFQKGDIAEGYSVSREKKESFPLTVTSAQKNPTAFYLCASTLTGNQPQHFGDGTRLSIL.

The V gene is TRBV24-1, the J gene TRBJ2-1; D possibly uses TRBD1 or TRBD2 (5 bases each). Trimming removed 6 bases at V and 3 bases at J, with 8 bases between. This CDR3 has 13 amino acids. Looked up from germline, CDR1 is KGHDR and CDR2 is SFDVKD. This CDR3 reads CATSKRGYNEQFF. The CDR3 nucleotides are TGTGCCACCAGTAAGAGGGGCTACAATGAGCAGTTCTTC.

The V and J genes are TRBV4-1 and TRBJ2-7; D gene uncertain. V was pared by 0 bases and J by 0 bases, with 12 bases between. Germline V gene sequence: CDR1 MGHRA, CDR2 YSYEKL. This CDR3 comprises 16 residues. The CDR3 sequence is CASSQDPNVPSYEQYF. Here the CDR3 DNA reads TGCGCCAGCAGCCAAGACCCCAACGTCCCCTCCTACGAGCAGTACTTC.

This chain links TRBV6-5 with TRBJ2-1, with D hard to call. Trimming took off 6 bases at V and 6 bases at J, with 12 bases between the two ends. Germline values: CDR1 MNHEY, CDR2 SVGAGI. The CDR3 runs 13 residues. The CDR3 protein is CASSPTGSNEQFF. The CDR3 DNA sequence: TGTGCCAGCAGCCCGACTGGTTCCAATGAGCAGTTCTTC.

In this sample, this clone turned up once. The chain's CDR3 is CASSPRAGGLRPQHF. The DNA of the CDR3 is TGTGCCAGCAGCCCGAGAGCAGGGGGCCTTCGGCCCCAGCATTTT. The chain employs TRBV27 and TRBJ1-5; 8 nucleotides agree with TRBD1. Germline CDR1 is MNHEY and CDR2 is SMNVEV (reference sequence). The trim removed 6 bases at V and 9 bases at J, leaving 13 bases unmatched. The CDR3 runs 15 residues.

The V and J genes are TRBV25-1 and TRBJ1-1; D unclear. The germline gives CDR1 MGHDK, CDR2 SYGVNS. Trimming removed 3 bases at V and 4 bases at J, with 9 bases between. This CDR3 comprises 13 residues. In DNA form, the CDR3 reads TGTGCCAGCAGTGACAGCGTTAGCACTGAAGCTTTCTTT. The encoded protein is CASSDSVSTEAFF.

This chain connects TRBV6-2 or TRBV6-3 to TRBJ1-2; TRBD1 matches 7 bases. CDR1 and CDR2 from the germline V gene are MNHEY and SVGEGT. The CDR3 is made up of 12 amino acids. V was clipped by 2 bases and J by 8 bases; unmatched bases: 2. The CDR3: CASSYGQAGYTF. The CDR3 DNA sequence: TGTGCCAGCAGTTACGGACAGGCGGGCTACACCTTC.

J is TRBJ2-3 and V is TRBV15, with TRBD2 matching 7 bases. Looked up from germline, CDR1 is LNHNV and CDR2 is YYDKDF (reference sequence). This CDR3 contains 17 residues. V gave up 4 bases and J gave up 4 bases; unmatched junction bases: 14. CDR3 loop: CATSTLLLASSPDTQYF. CDR3 DNA sequence: TGTGCCACCAGCACCCTACTACTAGCGTCATCCCCAGATACGCAGTATTTT.

The V call is TRBV5-1, the J call TRBJ1-1, with D possibly being TRBD1 (6 bases). V lost 5 bases to trimming and J lost 1 base, with 21 bases between them. The CDR3 sequence is 17 residues long. Germline lookup yields CDR1 SGHRS and CDR2 YFSETQ. The CDR3 DNA is TGCGCCAGCAGACCTACAGGGTCGAGCGTTCCGAACACTGAAGCTTTCTTT. It translates to CASRPTGSSVPNTEAFF.

The V call is TRBV10-3, the J call TRBJ1-2; a possible D gene is TRBD1 (6 bases). The CDR3 has 15 amino acids. Looked up from germline, CDR1 is ENHRY and CDR2 is SYGVKD. Between the trimmed V and J ends, which lost 3 bases and 6 bases, there was a span of 17 bases. CDR3 DNA sequence: TGTGCCATCAGTGAAACAGGGAGGGTCCTGGATGGCTACACCTTC. It translates to CAISETGRVLDGYTF.

The chain joins TRBV10-1 to TRBJ2-7, with 10 bases identical to TRBD1. Germline lookup yields CDR1 WNHNN and CDR2 SYGVQD (reference sequence). J lost 0 bases, V lost 10 bases, and 15 bases had no gene match. CDR3 length: 17 amino acids. CDR3 residues: CAIPTGGPAQSSYEQYF. For the CDR3, the DNA is TGCGCCATCCCGACAGGGGGCCCGGCCCAGAGCTCCTACGAGCAGTACTTC.

The chain joins TRBV11-2 to TRBJ2-3; no definite D call. Germline loops: CDR1 SGHAT, CDR2 FQNNGV. V lost 0 bases and J lost 2, with 9 bases in between. The CDR3 covers 15 residues. Here the CDR3 DNA reads TGTGCCAGCAGCTTAGATTGGAGCTACACAGATACGCAGTATTTT. The encoded protein is CASSLDWSYTDTQYF. Using reference TRBV11-2 and TRBJ2-3 for the parts outside the CDR3, the full variable domain is EAGVAQSPRYKIIEKRQSVAFWCNPISGHATLYWYQQILGQGPKLLIQFQNNGVVDDSQLPKDRFSAERLKGVDSTLKIQPAKLEDSAVYLCASSLDWSYTDTQYFGPGTRLTVL.

The V call is TRBV7-6, the J call TRBJ2-5; perhaps D is TRBD1 or TRBD2 (5 bases each). V gave up 5 bases and J gave up 1 base, with 11 bases separating them. The germline V gene has CDR1 SGHVS and CDR2 FNYEAQ. The CDR3 is 14 amino acids. CDR3 in amino acids: CASSPRDPQETQYF. DNA for the CDR3: TGTGCCAGCAGCCCCCGGGACCCCCAAGAGACCCAGTACTTC.

The V call is TRBV10-2, the J call TRBJ1-1; TRBD1 is a possible D gene (5 bases). The germline V gene encodes CDR1 WSHSY and CDR2 SAAADI. Trimming shortened V by 6 bases and J by 0 bases, and 8 bases separated the two germline ends. The CDR3 loop spans 13 amino acids. Here the CDR3 DNA reads TGCGCCAGCAGGGGACGGGTGAACACTGAAGCTTTCTTT. It encodes CASRGRVNTEAFF.

This chain links TRBV11-1 with TRBJ1-1; D remains unclear. Trimming pared 4 bases from V and 1 base from J, leaving 7 bases between. This CDR3 is built from 13 residues. Germline lookup yields CDR1 SGHAT and CDR2 FQDESV (reference sequence). CDR3 loop: CASSYNRNTEAFF. CDR3 coding DNA: TGTGCCAGCAGCTATAACAGGAACACTGAAGCTTTCTTT.

This sequence joins TRBV18 and TRBJ2-5, with unresolved D. The CDR3 is 14 residues long. Trimming took 4 bases from V and 0 from J, leaving 9 bases between them. The germline V gene has CDR1 KGHSH and CDR2 LQKENI. CDR3 residues: CASSRYYHQETQYF. In DNA form, the CDR3 reads TGTGCCAGCTCACGGTACTACCACCAAGAGACCCAGTACTTC.

The chain couples TRBV2 to TRBJ1-2, with 12 bases aligning to TRBD1. The V gene end was trimmed by 6 bases and the J gene end by 8 bases; junction bases not matched to a gene: 13. Germline-derived CDR1 and CDR2 are SNHLY and FYNNEI. The CDR3 is made up of 16 amino acids. The CDR3 DNA sequence: TGTGCCAGCAGCCGTCCCGGGACAGGGGGCGGCCGAGGCTACACCTTC. It yields the protein CASSRPGTGGGRGYTF.

In DNA, the CDR3 is TGTGCCAGTAACCCGGACGGGGGAGGGGTCTACGAGCAGTACTTC. This codes for CASNPDGGGVYEQYF. The rearrangement links TRBV5-4 to TRBJ2-7; 7 bases line up with TRBD2. Losses at the gene ends were 8 bases for V and 3 bases for J; bases not matched to a gene: 14. CDR3 size: 15 residues. CDR1 is SGHNT, CDR2 YYREEE, per germline (reference sequence). The variable domain in full, completed from reference TRBV5-4 and TRBJ2-7, reads ETGVTQSPTHLIKTRGQQVTLRCSSQSGHNTVSWYQQALGQGPQFIFQYYREEENGRGNFPPRFSGLQFPNYSSELNVNALELDDSALYLCASNPDGGGVYEQYFGPGTRLTVT.